What follows describes a single T cell receptor beta chain. Libraries were prepared by immunoSEQ multiplex PCR; TCRdb keeps only in-frame clonotypes and omits some of them. The sample has around 300,000 clones; 85% to 90% are singletons. This sample is part of a study of blood T cell repertoires in COVID-19. The germline gives CDR1 SGHRS, CDR2 YFSETQ. The CDR3 length is 15 residues. The V end lost 2 bases, the J end lost 2 bases, and 8 bases lay between the germline ends. The chain uses TRBV5-1 and TRBJ2-6; perhaps TRBD2 as D (5 bases). Sample: peripheral blood. The sequence was collected from a woman younger than 45 with COVID-19, enrolled during active disease. The CDR3 region is CASSFGGTGANVLTF. For the CDR3, the DNA is TGCGCCAGCAGCTTCGGAGGAACTGGGGCCAACGTCCTGACTTTC.